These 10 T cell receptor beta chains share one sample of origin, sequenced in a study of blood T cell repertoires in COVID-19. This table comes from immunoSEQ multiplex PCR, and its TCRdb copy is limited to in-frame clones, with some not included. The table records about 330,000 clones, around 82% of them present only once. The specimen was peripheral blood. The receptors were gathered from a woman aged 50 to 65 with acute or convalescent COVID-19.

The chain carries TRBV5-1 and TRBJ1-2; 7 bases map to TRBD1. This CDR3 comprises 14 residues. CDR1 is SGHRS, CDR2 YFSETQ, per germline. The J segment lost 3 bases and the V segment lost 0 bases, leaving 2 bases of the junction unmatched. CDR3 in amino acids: CASSLDGQDYGYTF. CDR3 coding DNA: TGCGCCAGCAGCTTGGATGGACAGGACTATGGCTACACCTTC.

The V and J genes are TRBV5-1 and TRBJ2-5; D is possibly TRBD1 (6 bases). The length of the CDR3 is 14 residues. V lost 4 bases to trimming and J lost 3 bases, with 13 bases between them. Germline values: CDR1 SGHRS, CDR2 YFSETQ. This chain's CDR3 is CASSPQGVEETQYF. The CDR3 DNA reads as TGCGCCAGCAGCCCACAGGGTGTAGAAGAGACCCAGTACTTC.

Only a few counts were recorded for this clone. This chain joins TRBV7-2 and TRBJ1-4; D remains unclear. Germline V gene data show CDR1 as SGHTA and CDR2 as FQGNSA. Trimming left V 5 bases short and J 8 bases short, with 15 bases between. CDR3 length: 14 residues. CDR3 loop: CASSPREVNEKLFF. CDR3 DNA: TGTGCCAGCAGCCCGAGGGAGGTCAACGAAAAACTGTTTTTT.

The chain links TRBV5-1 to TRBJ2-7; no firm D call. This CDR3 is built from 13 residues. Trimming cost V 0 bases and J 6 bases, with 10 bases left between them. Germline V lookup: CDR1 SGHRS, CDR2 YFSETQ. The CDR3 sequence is CASSLDSPLEQYV. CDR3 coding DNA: TGCGCCAGCAGCTTGGACAGTCCGCTCGAGCAGTACGTC.

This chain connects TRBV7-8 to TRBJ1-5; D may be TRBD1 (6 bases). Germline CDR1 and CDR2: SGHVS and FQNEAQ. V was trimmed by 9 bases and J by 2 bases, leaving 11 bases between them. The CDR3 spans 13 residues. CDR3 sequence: CASTGLGNQPQHF. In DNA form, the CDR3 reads TGTGCCAGTACAGGGTTGGGCAATCAGCCCCAGCATTTT.

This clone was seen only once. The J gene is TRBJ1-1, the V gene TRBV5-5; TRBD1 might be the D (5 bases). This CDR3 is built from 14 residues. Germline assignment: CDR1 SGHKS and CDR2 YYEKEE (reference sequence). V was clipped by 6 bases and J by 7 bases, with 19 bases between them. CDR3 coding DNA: TGTGCCAGCACCCAGCCGGGGGGGAGAAATGAAGCTTTCTTT. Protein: CASTQPGGRNEAFF. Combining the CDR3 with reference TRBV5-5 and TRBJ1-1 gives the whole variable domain DAGVTQSPTHLIKTRGQQVTLRCSPISGHKSVSWYQQVLGQGPQFIFQYYEKEERGRGNFPDRFSARQFPNYSSELNVNALLLGDSALYLCASTQPGGRNEAFFGQGTRLTVV.

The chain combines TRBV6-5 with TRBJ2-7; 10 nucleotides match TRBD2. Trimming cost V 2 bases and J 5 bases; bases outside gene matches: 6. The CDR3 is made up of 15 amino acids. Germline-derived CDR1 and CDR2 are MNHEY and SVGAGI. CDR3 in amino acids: CASSYQAGGPNEQYF. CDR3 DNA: TGTGCCAGCAGTTACCAAGCGGGAGGGCCAAACGAGCAGTACTTC.

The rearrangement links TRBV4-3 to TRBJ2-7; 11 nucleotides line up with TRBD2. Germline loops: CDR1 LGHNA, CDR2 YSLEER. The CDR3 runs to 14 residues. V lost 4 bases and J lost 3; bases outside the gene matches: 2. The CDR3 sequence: CASSPGTSGYEQYF. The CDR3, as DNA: TGCGCCAGCAGCCCTGGGACTAGCGGCTACGAGCAGTACTTC.

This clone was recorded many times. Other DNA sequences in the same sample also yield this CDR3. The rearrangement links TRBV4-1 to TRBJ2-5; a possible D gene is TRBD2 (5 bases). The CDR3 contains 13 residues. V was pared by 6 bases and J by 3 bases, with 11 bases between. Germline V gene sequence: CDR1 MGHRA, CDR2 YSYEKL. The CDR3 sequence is CASSPAGEETQYF. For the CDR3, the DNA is TGCGCCAGCAGTCCGGCGGGTGAAGAGACCCAGTACTTC.

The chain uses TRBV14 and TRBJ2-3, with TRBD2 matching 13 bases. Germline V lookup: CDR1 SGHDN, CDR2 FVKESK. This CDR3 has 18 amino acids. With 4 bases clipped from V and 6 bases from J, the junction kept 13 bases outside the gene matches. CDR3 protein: CASSLKPLAGGNRDTQYF. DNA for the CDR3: TGTGCCAGCAGCCTCAAACCACTAGCGGGAGGGAACCGGGATACGCAGTATTTT.